Listed below are T cell receptor beta chains from one sample, sequenced in a study of human T cells and chemical hapten exposure. TCRdb re-analysed the RACE reads in MiXCR, keeping a single row per CDR3 protein. The sample records 65,000 to 80,000 distinct CDR3 sequences, 8.6% being singletons. Sequenced input: whole blood. The receptors originated from a male donor in good health. Some clones in this sample may be carry-over from other donors' samples. Each CDR3 is given without its conserved first and last residue.

V	J	CDR3
TRBV12-3/TRBV12-4	TRBJ2-3	ASSLEAGTSDTQY
TRBV20-1	TRBJ2-7	SASRGAYEQY
TRBV5-1	TRBJ2-3	ASSPGPDTQY
TRBV18	TRBJ1-2	ASSSTGSDYGYT
TRBV20-1	TRBJ2-3	SAPTLGGGITDTQY
TRBV6-1	TRBJ2-7	ASSEGYRPTYEQY
TRBV5-1	TRBJ1-4	ASSLSGRTEINEKLF
TRBV5-1	TRBJ1-1	ASSTGQGNTEAF
TRBV7-8	TRBJ2-1	ASSLARDPSNEQF
TRBV6-6	TRBJ2-3	AARRHRGGTDTQY